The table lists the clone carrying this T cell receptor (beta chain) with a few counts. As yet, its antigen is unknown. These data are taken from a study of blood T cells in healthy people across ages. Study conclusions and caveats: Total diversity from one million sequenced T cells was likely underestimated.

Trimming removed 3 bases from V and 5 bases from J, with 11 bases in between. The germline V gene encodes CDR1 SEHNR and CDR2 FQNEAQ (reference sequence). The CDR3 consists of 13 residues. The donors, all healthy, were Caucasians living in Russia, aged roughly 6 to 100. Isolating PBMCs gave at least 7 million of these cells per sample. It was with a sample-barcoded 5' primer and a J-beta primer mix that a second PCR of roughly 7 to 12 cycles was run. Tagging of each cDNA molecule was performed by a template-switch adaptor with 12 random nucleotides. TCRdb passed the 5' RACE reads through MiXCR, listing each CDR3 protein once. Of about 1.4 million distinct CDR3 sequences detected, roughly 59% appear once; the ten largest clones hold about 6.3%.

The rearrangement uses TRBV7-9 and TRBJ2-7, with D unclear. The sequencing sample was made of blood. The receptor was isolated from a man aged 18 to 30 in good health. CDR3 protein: CASSLGVVNEQYF. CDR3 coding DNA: TGTGCCAGCAGCTTGGGCGTAGTAAACGAGCAGTACTTC.